This record concerns one T cell receptor beta chain sequence. Its antigen is currently unknown. The method was immunoSEQ multiplex PCR; TCRdb's version includes in-frame clones alone and lacks a portion of them. The sample carries around 63,000 clones, 70% to 90% recorded once. The data belong to a study of OX40 agonist ivuxolimab in advanced cancers. Turning to the study itself: Patients with hepatocellular carcinoma, melanoma, renal cell or head and neck cancer made up the dose-escalation patients. Whole-study findings and limits: Researchers did not establish what antigens the expanded peripheral T cells target.

Germline lookup yields CDR1 ENHRY and CDR2 SYGVKD. Trimming stripped 4 bases from V and 0 bases from J, with 5 bases between. There are 13 residues in the CDR3. The chain employs TRBV10-3 and TRBJ2-3, with D uncertain. The TCR sequence derives from an adult with an advanced solid tumor such as melanoma, head and neck, liver or kidney cancer. The sequencing here drew on CD4+ or CD8+ T cells sorted from blood, taken in a trial of the OX40 agonist ivuxolimab. CDR3 DNA: TGTGCCATCAGTGGAGGAAGCACAGATACGCAGTATTTT. This translates into CAISGGSTDTQYF.